This section outlines one T cell receptor (beta chain) sequence together with its context. Antigen unknown. The V segment lost 3 bases and the J segment 3 bases; nucleotides outside the gene matches: 9. CDR1 is SGHNT, CDR2 YYREEE, per germline (reference sequence). The CDR3 has 15 amino acids. Naive CD8 populations comprised CD45RO-negative cells positively selected for CCR7, excluding terminally differentiated effector memory CD45RA+ cells. All donors were healthy HIV-negative adults lacking recent acute infections or vaccinations. The assay ran at deep level. Some clones are missing from TCRdb's copy, which holds only in-frame ones; the method was immunoSEQ multiplex PCR. The data hold about 1,800,000 clones, with just under 95% observed a single time. The sample is drawn from a study of shared clonotypes between healthy human individuals. The study, taken as a whole, reports: Large sequencing depth failed to make sorted-subset sequencing complete, rarefaction showed.

This chain joins TRBV5-4 and TRBJ2-7; 7 nucleotides line up with TRBD2. This TCR derives from a man aged 18 to 30 in good health. Sequencing was performed on naive CD8+ T cells sorted from blood. The CDR3 region has the DNA TGTGCCAGCAGCTCAACGGGGGGTAAGAACTACGAGCAGTACTTC. This codes for CASSSTGGKNYEQYF.